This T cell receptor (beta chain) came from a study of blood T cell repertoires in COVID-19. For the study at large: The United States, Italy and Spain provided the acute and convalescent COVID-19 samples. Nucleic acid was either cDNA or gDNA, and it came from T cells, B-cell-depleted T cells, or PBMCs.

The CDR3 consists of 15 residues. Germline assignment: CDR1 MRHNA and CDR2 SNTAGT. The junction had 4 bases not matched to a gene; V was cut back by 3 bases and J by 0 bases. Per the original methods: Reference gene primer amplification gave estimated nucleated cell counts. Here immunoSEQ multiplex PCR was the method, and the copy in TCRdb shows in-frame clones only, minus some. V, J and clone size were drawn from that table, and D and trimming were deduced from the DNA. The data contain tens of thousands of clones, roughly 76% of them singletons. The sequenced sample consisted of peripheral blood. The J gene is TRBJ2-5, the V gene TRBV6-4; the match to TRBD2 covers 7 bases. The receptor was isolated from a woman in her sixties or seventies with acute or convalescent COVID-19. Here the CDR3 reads CASSEGGGDQETQYF. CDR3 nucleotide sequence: TGTGCCAGCAGTGAAGGCGGGGGAGACCAAGAGACCCAGTACTTC.